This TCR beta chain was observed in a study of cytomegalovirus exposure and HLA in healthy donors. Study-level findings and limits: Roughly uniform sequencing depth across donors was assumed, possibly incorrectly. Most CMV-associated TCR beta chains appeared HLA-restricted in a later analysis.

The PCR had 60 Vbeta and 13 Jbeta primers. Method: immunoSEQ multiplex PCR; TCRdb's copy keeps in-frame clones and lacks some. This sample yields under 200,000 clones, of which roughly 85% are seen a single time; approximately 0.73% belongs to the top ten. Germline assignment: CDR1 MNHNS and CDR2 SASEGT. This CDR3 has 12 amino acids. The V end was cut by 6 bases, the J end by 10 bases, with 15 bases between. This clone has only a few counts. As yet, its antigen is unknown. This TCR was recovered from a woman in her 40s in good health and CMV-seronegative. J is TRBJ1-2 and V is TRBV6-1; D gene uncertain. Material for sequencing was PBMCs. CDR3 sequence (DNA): TGTGCCAGCAGCGGGATCCACGCGCTCTACACCTTC. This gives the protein CASSGIHALYTF.